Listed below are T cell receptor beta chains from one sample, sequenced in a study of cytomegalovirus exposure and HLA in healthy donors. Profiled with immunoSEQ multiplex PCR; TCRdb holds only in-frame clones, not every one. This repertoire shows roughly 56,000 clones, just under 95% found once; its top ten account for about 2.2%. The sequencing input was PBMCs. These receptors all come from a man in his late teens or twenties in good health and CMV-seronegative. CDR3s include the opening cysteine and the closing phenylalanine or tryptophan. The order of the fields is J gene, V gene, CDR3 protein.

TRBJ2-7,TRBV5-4,CASSLSGSVHEQYF
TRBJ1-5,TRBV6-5,CASSPYRDHQPQHF
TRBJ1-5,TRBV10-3,CAISEQGVGQPQHF
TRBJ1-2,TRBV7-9,CASSGQGIHYGYTF
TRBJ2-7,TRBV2,CAITGTGVEQYF
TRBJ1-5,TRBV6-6,CASTHWQGAQPQHF
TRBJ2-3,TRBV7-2,CASSPRTGEGTQYF
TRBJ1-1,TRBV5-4,CASSWGQISFF
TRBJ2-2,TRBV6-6,CASSRAGDITGELFF
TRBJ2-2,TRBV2,CASTPDSSNTGELFF
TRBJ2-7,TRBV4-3,CASSQLGQGSSYEQYF
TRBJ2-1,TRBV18,CASRTKRTAYNEQFF
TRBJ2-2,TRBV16,CASSQSMEGELFF
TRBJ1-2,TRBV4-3,CASSPTVHYGYTF
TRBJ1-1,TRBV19,CASSKAGAGEAFF
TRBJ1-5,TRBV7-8,CASSQLGAYQPQHF
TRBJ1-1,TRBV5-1,CASSFRGASEAFF
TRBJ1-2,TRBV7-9,CASSPLPGQGDSNYGYTF
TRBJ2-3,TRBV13,CASSLRDREVDTQYF
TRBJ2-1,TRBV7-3,CASSPSRAEQFF
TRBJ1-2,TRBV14,CASSPLTGDGYTF
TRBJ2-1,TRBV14,CASSRGTPQSSYNEQFF
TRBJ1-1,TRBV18,CASSPNMNTEAFF
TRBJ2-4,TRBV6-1,CASSELEGLAKNIQYF
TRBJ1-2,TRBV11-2,CASSPRTAGPDGYTF
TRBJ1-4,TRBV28,CASSWGGKLFF
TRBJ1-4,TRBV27,CASSLETGGEKLFF
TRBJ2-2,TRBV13,CASSFILRETVGELFF
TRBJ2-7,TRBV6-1,CASSELAGEYF
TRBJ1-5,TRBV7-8,CASSLEANRGNQPQHF
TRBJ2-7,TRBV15,CATSRDRGTNHEQYF
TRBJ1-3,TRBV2,CASSKRDRVAGNTIYF
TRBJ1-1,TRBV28,CASIAWSTDTEAFF
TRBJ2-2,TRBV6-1,CASSVLPGQVNTGELFF
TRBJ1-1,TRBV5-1,CASSLTEMNTEAFF
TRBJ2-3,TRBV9,CASSVRGSPTDTQYF
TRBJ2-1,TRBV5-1,CASSSNYNEQFF
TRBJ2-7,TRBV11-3,CASSSGLAGGYEQYF
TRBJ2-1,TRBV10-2,CASSKGETRGGNEQFF
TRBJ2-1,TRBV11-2,CASSLVRNEQFF
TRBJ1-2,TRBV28,CASSFGGMDGYTF
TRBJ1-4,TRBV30,CAWSPGQGSGREKLFF
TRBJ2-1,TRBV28,CASIPSYVRNEQFF
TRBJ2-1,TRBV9,CASSAGTGGNEQFF
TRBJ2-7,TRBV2,CASSTDIYEQYF
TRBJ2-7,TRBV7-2,CASSSVVWGHGYEQYF
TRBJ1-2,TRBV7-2,CASSLVGQLLIDGYTF
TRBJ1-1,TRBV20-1,CSARGTDKAFF
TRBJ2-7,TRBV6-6,CASSSPREQYF
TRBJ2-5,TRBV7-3,CASSLTGGGSLETQYF